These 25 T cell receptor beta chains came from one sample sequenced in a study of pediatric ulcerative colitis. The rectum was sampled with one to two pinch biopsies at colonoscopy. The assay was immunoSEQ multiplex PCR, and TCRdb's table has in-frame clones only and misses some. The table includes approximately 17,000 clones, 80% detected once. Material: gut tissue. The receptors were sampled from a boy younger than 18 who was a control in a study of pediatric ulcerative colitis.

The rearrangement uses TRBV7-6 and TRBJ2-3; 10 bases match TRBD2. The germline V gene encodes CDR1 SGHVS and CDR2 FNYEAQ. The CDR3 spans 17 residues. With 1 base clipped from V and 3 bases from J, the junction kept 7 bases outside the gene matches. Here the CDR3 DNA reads TGTGCCAGCAGCTTAGGCCCCACGGGACTAGCGACAGATACGCAGTATTTT. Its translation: CASSLGPTGLATDTQYF.

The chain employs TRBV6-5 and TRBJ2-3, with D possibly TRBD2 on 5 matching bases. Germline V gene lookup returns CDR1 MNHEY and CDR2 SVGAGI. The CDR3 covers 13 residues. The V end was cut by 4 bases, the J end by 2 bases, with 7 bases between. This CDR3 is CASSLRATDTQYF. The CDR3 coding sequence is TGTGCCAGCAGTTTGCGGGCCACAGATACGCAGTATTTT.

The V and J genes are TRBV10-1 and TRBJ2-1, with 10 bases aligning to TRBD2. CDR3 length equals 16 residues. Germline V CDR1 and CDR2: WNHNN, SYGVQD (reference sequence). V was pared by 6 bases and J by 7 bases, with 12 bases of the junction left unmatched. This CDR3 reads CASRTAGGPDPNEQFF. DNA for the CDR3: TGCGCCAGCAGAACAGCGGGGGGGCCTGATCCGAATGAGCAGTTCTTC.

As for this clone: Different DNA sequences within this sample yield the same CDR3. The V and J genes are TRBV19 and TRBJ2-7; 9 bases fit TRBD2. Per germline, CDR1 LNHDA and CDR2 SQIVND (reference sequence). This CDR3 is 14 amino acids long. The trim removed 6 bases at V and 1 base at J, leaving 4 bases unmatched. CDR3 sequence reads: CASSETSGSYEQYF. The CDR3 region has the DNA TGTGCCAGTAGCGAGACTAGCGGTTCCTACGAGCAGTACTTC.

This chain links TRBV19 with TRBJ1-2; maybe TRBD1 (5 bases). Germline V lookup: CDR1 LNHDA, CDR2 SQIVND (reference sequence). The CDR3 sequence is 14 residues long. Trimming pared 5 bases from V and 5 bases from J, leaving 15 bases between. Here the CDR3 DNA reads TGTGCCAGTAGTCCCATGGGGCAGGTGTATGGCTACACCTTC. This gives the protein CASSPMGQVYGYTF.

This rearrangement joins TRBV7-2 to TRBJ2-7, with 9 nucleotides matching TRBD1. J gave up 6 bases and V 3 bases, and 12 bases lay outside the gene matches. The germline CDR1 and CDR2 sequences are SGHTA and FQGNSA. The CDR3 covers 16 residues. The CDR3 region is CASSFGPWDRDSEQYF. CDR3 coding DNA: TGTGCCAGCAGCTTTGGACCGTGGGACAGGGATAGCGAGCAGTACTTC.

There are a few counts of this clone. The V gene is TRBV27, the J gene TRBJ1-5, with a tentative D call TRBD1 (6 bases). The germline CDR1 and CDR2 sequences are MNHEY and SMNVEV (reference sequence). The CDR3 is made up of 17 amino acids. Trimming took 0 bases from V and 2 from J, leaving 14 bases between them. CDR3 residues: CASSLSMGGLGNQPQHF. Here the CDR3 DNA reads TGTGCCAGCAGTTTATCGATGGGGGGGCTCGGCAATCAGCCCCAGCATTTT.

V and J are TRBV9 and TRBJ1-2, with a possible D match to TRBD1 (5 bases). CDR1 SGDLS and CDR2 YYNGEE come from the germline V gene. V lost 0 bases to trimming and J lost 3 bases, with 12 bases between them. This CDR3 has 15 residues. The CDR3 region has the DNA TGTGCCAGCAGCGTAGGGCCAGGGAATGACTATGGCTACACCTTC. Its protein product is CASSVGPGNDYGYTF.

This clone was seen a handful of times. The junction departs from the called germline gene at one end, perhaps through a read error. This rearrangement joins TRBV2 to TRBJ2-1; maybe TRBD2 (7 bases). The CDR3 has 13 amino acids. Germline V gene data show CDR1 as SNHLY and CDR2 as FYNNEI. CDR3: CASKRDTYNEQFF. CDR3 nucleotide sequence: TGTGCAAGCAAGCGGGACACATACAATGAGCAGTTCTTC.

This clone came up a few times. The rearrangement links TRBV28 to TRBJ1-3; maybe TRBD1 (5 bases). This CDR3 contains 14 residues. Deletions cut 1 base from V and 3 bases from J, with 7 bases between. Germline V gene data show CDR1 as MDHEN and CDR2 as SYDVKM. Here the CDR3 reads CASSLSGLGNTIYF. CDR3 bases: TGTGCCAGCAGTTTATCAGGGCTTGGAAACACCATATATTTT.

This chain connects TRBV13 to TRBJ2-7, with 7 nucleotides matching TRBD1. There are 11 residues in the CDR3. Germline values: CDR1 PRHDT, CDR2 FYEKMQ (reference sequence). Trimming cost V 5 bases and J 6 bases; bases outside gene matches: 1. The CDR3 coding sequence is TGTGCCAGCAGCAACAGGGGCGAGCAGTACTTC. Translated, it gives CASSNRGEQYF.

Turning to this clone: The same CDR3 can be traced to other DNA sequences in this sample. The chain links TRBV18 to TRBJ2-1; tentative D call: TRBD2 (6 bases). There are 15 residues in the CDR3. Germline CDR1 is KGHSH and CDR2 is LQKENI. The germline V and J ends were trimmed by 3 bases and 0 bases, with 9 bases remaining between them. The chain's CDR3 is CASSPTGGSYNEQFF. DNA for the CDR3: TGTGCCAGCTCACCGACCGGGGGCTCCTACAATGAGCAGTTCTTC.

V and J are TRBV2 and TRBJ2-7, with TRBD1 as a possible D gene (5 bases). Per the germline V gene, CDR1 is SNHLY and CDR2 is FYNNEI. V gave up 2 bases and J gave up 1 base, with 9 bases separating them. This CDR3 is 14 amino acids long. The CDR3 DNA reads TGTGCCAGCAGTGAATACAGGAATTCCTACGAGCAGTACTTC. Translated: CASSEYRNSYEQYF.

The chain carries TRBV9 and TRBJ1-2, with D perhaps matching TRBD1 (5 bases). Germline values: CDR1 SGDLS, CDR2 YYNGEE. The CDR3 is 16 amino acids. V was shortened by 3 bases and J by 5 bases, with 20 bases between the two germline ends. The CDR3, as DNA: TGTGCCAGCAGCGGGGGGTCCGAAATGGGGATATATGGCTACACCTTC. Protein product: CASSGGSEMGIYGYTF. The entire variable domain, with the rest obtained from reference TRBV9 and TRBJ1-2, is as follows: DSGVTQTPKHLITATGQRVTLRCSPRSGDLSVYWYQQSLDQGLQFLIQYYNGEERAKGNILERFSAQQFPDLHSELNLSSLELGDSALYFCASSGGSEMGIYGYTFGSGTRLTVV.

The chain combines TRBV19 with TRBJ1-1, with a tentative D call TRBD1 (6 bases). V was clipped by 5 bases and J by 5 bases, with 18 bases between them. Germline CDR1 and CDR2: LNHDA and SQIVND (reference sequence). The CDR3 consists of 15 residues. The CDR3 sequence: CASSSIQGSGTEAFF. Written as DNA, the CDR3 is TGTGCCAGTAGTTCTATACAGGGATCCGGTACTGAAGCTTTCTTT.

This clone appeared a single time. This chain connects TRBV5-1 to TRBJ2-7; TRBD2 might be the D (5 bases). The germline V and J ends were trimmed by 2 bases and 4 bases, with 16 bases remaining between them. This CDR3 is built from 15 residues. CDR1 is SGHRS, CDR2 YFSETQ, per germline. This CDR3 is CASSFVWGSGYEQYF. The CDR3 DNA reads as TGCGCCAGCAGCTTTGTCTGGGGATCGGGGTACGAGCAGTACTTC. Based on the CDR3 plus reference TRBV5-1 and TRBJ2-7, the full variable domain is KAGVTQTPRYLIKTRGQQVTLSCSPISGHRSVSWYQQTPGQGLQFLFEYFSETQRNKGNFPGRFSGRQFSNSRSEMNVSTLELGDSALYLCASSFVWGSGYEQYFGPGTRLTVT.

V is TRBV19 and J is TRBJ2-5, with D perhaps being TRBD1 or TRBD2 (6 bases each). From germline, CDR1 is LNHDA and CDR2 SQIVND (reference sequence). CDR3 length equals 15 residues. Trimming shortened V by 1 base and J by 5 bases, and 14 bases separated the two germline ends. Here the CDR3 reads CASSIGAGAGETQYF. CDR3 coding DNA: TGTGCCAGTAGTATAGGGGCAGGGGCGGGGGAGACCCAGTACTTC. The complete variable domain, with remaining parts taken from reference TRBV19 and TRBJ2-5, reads DGGITQSPKYLFRKEGQNVTLSCEQNLNHDAMYWYRQDPGQGLRLIYYSQIVNDFQKGDIAEGYSVSREKKESFPLTVTSAQKNPTAFYLCASSIGAGAGETQYFGPGTRLLVL.

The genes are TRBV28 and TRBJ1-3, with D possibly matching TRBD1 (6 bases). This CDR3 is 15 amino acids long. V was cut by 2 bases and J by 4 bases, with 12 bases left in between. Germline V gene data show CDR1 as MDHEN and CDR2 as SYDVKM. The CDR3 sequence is CASSLPQGRGNTIYF. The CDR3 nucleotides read TGTGCCAGCAGTTTACCTCAGGGGAGGGGAAACACCATATATTTT.

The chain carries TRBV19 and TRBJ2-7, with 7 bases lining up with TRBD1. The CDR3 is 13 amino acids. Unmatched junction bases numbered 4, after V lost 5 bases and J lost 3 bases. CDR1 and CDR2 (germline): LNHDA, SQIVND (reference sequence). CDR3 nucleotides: TGTGCCAGTAGTCCCGGGACAGTCTACGAGCAGTACTTC. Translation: CASSPGTVYEQYF.

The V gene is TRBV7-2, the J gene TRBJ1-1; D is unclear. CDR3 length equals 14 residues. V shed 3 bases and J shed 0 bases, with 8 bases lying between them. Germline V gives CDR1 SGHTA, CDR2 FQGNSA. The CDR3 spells CASSFTYLNTEAFF. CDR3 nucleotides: TGTGCCAGCAGCTTTACGTACCTGAACACTGAAGCTTTCTTT.

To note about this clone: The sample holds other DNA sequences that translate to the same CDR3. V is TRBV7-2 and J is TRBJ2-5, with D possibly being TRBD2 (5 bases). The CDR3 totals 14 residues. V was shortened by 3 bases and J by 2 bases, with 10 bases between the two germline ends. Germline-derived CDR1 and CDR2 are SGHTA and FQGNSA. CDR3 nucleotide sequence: TGTGCCAGCAGCTTTTCCCGGACTCAAGAGACCCAGTACTTC. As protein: CASSFSRTQETQYF.

CDR3 protein: CASNLDGYGYTF. For the CDR3, the DNA is TGTGCCAGCAACTTAGACGGCTATGGCTACACCTTC. The chain uses TRBV5-6 and TRBJ1-2, with unresolved D. Germline CDR1 reads SGHDT; CDR2 reads YYEEEE. Trimming pared 6 bases from V and 4 bases from J, leaving 10 bases between. The CDR3 has 12 residues.

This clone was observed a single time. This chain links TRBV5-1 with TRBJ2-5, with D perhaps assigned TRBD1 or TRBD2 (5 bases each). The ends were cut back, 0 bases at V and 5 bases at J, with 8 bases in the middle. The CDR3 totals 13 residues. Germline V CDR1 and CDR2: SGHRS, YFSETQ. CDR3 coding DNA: TGCGCCAGCAGCTTGGGGGGGAGCGAGACCCAGTACTTC. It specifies CASSLGGSETQYF.

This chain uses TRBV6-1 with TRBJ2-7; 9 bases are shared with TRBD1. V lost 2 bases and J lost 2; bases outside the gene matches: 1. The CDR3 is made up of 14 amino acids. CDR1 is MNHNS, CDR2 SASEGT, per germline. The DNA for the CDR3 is TGTGCCAGCAGTGAATGGACAGGGGCCTACGAGCAGTACTTC. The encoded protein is CASSEWTGAYEQYF.

The CDR3 nucleotides read TGTGCCAGCAGATTGACAGGGCGGAATTCACCCCTCCACTTT. Residues: CASRLTGRNSPLHF. The V gene is TRBV6-1, the J gene TRBJ1-6; 7 nucleotides line up with TRBD1. The V gene's germline CDR1 is MNHNS and CDR2 SASEGT. V trimming: 6 bases; J trimming: 7 bases; junction bases outside the gene matches: 6. The CDR3 length is 14 residues.